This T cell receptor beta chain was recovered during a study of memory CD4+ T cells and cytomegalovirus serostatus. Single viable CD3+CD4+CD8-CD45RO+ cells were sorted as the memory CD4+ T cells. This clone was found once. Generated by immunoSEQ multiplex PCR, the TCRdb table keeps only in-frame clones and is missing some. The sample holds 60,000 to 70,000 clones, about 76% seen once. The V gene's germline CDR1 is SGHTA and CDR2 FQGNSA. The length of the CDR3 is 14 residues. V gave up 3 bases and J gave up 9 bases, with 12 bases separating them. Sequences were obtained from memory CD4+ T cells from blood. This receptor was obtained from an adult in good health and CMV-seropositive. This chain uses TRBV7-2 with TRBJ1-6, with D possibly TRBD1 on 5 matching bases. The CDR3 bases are TGTGCCAGCAGCTTCCAGGGCACGGCTTCACCCCTCCACTTT. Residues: CASSFQGTASPLHF.